The source of this TCR beta chain is a study of yellow fever vaccine responses in identical twins. Study-level results: A vaccine T cell response that seemed partly convergent and partly personalized was reported in twins.

MiXCR was run by TCRdb on the RT-PCR reads, yielding one entry per CDR3 protein. The sample holds around 17,000 distinct CDR3 sequences, roughly four fifths seen once. Trimming at V came to 1 base and at J to 0 bases, leaving 1 base not matched to a gene. The CDR3 runs to 17 residues. Looked up from germline, CDR1 is SGHNT and CDR2 is YENEEA. Concerning this clonotype itself: Its specificity is not known.

Sequences were derived from T cells from blood (PBMCs), unsorted or a sorted subset (not recorded which), sampled before or after yellow fever vaccination (not recorded which). This clonotype was sampled from a woman aged 18-29 years who received the yellow fever vaccine. The chain combines TRBV11-3 with TRBJ2-2, with TRBD2 identical over 11 bases. CDR3 amino acids: CASSLVAGGTNTGELFF. Here the CDR3 DNA reads TGTGCCAGCAGCTTAGTAGCGGGGGGGACGAACACCGGGGAGCTGTTTTTT.